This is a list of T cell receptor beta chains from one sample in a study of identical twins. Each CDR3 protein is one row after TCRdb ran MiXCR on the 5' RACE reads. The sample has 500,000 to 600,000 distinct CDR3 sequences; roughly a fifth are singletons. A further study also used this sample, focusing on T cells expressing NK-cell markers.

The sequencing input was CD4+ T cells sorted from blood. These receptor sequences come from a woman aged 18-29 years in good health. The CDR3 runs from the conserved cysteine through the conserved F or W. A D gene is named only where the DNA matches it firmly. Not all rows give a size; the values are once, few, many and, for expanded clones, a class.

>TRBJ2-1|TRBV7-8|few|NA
TGTGCCAGCAGCTTAGTTGGCCCCCGAGAGCAGTTCTTC
CASSLVGPREQFF
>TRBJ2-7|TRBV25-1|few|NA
TGTGCCAGCAGTGAACCAGGGGCGGACGAGCAGTACTTC
CASSEPGADEQYF
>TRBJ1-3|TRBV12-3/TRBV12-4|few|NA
TGTGCCAGCAGTTTCTTAGAAGCAGGAGGAAACACCATATATTTT
CASSFLEAGGNTIYF
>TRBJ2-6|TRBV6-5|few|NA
TGTGCCAGCAGTTACTCGATAAAAAACCTTGTCTCTGGGGCCAACGTCCTGACTTTC
CASSYSIKNLVSGANVLTF
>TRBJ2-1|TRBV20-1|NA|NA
TGCAGTGCTCGGACAGCGGTAAAGAAAAATGAGCAGTTCTTC
CSARTAVKKNEQFF
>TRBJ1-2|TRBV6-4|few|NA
TGTGCCGGGGGGTTTGCGGGATACACCTTC
CAGGFAGYTF
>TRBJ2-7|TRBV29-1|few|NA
TGCAGCGCTGCGTTTCTAGCTGGCGAGCAGTACTTC
CSAAFLAGEQYF
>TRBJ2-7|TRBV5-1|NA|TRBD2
TGCGCCAGTTCTCGTGGGGGGGTTGTGGACGAGCAGTACTTC
CASSRGGVVDEQYF
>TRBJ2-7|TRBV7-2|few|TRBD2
TGTGCCAGCAGCCGTCCGGGACTAAGCTACGAGCAGTACTTC
CASSRPGLSYEQYF
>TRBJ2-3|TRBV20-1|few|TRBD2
TGCAGTGCTAGACGGGCGAGCGGGAGAACAGATACGCAGTATTTT
CSARRASGRTDTQYF
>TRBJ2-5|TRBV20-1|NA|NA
TGCAGTGCTAGATCGACCAGGGAGACCCAGTACTTC
CSARSTRETQYF
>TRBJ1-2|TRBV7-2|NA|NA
TGTGCCAGCAGCCAAAGGGGGGACGGTGGCTACACCTTC
CASSQRGDGGYTF
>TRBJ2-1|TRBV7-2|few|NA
TGTGCCAGCAGCTCCCAGGGGCAGACGTCACAGTTCTTC
CASSSQGQTSQFF
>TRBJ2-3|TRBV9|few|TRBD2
TGTGCCAGCAGCGTCAGCGGGGGCTTAATCACAGATACGCAGTATTTT
CASSVSGGLITDTQYF
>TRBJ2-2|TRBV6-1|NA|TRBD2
TGTGCCAGCAGTCAATGGGGGGGAGGGGAGCTGTTTTTT
CASSQWGGGELFF
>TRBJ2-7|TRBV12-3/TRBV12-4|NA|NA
TGTGCCAGCAGTTTAAGCGTTAGGTTAACGAGCGAGCAGTACTTC
CASSLSVRLTSEQYF
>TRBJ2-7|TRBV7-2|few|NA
TGTGCCAGCAGCTTAGCGACAGAGCAGTACTTC
CASSLATEQYF
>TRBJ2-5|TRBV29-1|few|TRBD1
TGCAGCGTACCGGACAGGGGGCCGAGAGAGACCCAGTACTTC
CSVPDRGPRETQYF
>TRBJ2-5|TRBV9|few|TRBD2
TGTGCCAGCAGCCCCGGAGGACAGGTGGCGGGAGGGGGGGAGTACTTC
CASSPGGQVAGGGEYF
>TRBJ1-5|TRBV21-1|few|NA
TGTGCCAGCAGCCTGGGAGGGACACTACGGCCCCAGCATTTT
CASSLGGTLRPQHF
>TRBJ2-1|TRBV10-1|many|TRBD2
TGCGCCAGCAGTGAGGGTAGCGGGGAGAACTACAATGAGCAGTTCTTC
CASSEGSGENYNEQFF
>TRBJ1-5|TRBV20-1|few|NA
TGCAGTGCCAAGCTTTATAGCAATCAGCCCCAGCATTTT
CSAKLYSNQPQHF
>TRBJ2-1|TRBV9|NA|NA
TGTGCCAGCAGCGCCCAAGGACACCTCTACAATGAGCAGTTCTTC
CASSAQGHLYNEQFF
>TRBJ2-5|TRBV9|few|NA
TGTGCCAGCAGCGTAGCCCTCCAAGAGACCCAGTACTTC
CASSVALQETQYF
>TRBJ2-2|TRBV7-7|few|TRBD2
TGTGCCAGCGGGACTAGTCCCGGCACCGGGGAGCTGTTTTTT
CASGTSPGTGELFF
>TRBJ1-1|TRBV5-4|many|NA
TGTGCCAGCAGCTTCGGCAGGGACACTGAAGCTTTCTTT
CASSFGRDTEAFF
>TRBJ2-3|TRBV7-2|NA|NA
TGTGCCAGCAGCCTAGAACCGGGACTCCGCACAGATACGCAGTATTTT
CASSLEPGLRTDTQYF
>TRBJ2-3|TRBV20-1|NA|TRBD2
TGCAGTGCCAGAAAACTAGCGGGGGGCGCAGATACGCAGTATTTT
CSARKLAGGADTQYF
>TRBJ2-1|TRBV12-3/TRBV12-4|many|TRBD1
TGTGCCAGCAGTTTGGGGACAGGGGGAGGCAATGAGCAGTTCTTC
CASSLGTGGGNEQFF
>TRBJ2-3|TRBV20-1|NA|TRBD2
TGCAGTGCTAGAGTTCCCGGACTAGCGGATTATTTT
CSARVPGLADYF
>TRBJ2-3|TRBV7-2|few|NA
TGTGCCAGCAGCCCCACCATGGATACGCAGTATTTT
CASSPTMDTQYF
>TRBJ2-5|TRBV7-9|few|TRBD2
TGTGCCAGCAGCTCCTGGACTAGCGGGAGGGCCGGAAAGACCCAGTACTTC
CASSSWTSGRAGKTQYF
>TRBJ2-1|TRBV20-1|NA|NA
TGCAGGCCCCGAGGCTACAATGAGCAGTTCTTC
CRPRGYNEQFF
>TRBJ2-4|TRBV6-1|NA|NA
TGTGCCAGCAGCCGGACTCCGTCAGGAGGCATTCAGTACTTC
CASSRTPSGGIQYF
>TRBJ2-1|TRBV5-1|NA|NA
TGCGCCAGCAGCTTCCCCGGATACAATGAGCAGTTCTTC
CASSFPGYNEQFF
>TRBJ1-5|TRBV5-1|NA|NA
TGCGCCAGCAGCACGCAACCAGGGAGCAATCAGCCCCAGCATTTT
CASSTQPGSNQPQHF
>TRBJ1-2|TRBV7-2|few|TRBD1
TGTGCCAGCAACCCTACAGGGACAGGGGGCGGTGGCTACACCTTC
CASNPTGTGGGGYTF
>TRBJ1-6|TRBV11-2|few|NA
TGTGCCAGCAGCTCAGAGGGACTTTCGGCCCTCCACTTT
CASSSEGLSALHF
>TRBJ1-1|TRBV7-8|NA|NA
TGTGCCAGCAGCTCACAGGGTGGTTGGACTGAAGCTTTCTTT
CASSSQGGWTEAFF
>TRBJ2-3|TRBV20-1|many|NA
TGCAGTGCTAGTGACCTCACAGATACGCAGTATTTT
CSASDLTDTQYF
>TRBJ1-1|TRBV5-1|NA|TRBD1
TGCGCCAGCAGCTTAGCCCTGGGACAGGGAATGGGTGAAGCTTTCTTT
CASSLALGQGMGEAFF
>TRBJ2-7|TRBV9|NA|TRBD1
TGTGCCAGCAGCAGAGCCGGGACAGCCCGCTACGAGCAGTACTTC
CASSRAGTARYEQYF
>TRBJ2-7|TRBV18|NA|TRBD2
TGTGCCAGCTCACTGCCGGGACTAGCGGCTACCGGGCAGTACTTC
CASSLPGLAATGQYF
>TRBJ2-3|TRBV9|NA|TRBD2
TGTGCCAGCAGCGTAGAAGTAGCGGGGGTCATGAAGTATTTT
CASSVEVAGVMKYF
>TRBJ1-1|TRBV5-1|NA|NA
TGCGCCAGCAGCTTGGAAGCCTATCGGACTGAAGCTTTCTTT
CASSLEAYRTEAFF
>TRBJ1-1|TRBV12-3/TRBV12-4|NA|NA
TGTGCCAGCAGCCTCGTCGGGGGACCCCGGGTCAGGGAGGCTTTCTTT
CASSLVGGPRVREAFF
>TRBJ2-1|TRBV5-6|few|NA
TGTGCCAGCAGCACCTTCGGGGGTGAGCAGTTCTTC
CASSTFGGEQFF
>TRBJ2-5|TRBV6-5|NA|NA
TGTGCCAGCAGTTTCCCGGCCGGGACCCTGGAGACCCAGTACTTC
CASSFPAGTLETQYF
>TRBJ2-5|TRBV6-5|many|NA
TGTGCCACCCTCAGGGAGACCCAGTACTTC
CATLRETQYF
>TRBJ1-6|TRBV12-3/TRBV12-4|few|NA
TGTGCCAGCAGTTTTGGGCCTCTCTCCTATAATTCACCCCTCCACTTT
CASSFGPLSYNSPLHF
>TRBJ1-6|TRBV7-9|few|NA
TGTGCCAGCAGCCTCGAGGGGCCACCCCTCCACTTT
CASSLEGPPLHF
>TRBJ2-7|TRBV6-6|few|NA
TGTGCCAGCAATCAGGGCGGGAAGTGGGAGCAGTACTTC
CASNQGGKWEQYF
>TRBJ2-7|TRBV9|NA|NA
TGTGCCAGCAGCGTAGCCGGGAACTCGCCCTACGAGCAGTACTTC
CASSVAGNSPYEQYF
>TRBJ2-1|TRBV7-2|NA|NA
TGTGCCAGCAGCTTAACGACAGAGGGCAATGAGCAGTTCTTC
CASSLTTEGNEQFF
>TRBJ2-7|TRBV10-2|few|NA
TGCGCCAGCAGATTGGACAGTGCCTACGAGCAGTACTTC
CASRLDSAYEQYF